Following are 16 T cell receptor beta chains from one sample sequenced in a study of T-cell reconstitution after alpha-beta-depleted transplantation in children. A TCRbeta library incorporating unique molecular identifiers was prepared. TCRdb redid the calling of the PCR reads with MiXCR, one entry per CDR3 protein. The repertoire holds roughly 220,000 distinct CDR3 sequences, with under 8.5% as singletons. The material was PBMCs, mostly from graft donor cells, obtained 360 days after TCRalphabeta/CD19-depleted stem cell transplant. Every receptor here comes from a male patient between 2 and 10 years old who had a stem cell transplant for acute myeloid leukemia, so the T cells may come from the graft donor.

The chain combines TRBV11-1 with TRBJ1-2; D is undetermined. CDR3 length: 11 amino acids. V was clipped by 5 bases and J by 8 bases, with 9 bases between them. Germline CDR1 and CDR2: SGHAT and FQDESV (reference sequence). CDR3 sequence: CASSLDLGYTF. DNA for the CDR3: TGTGCCAGCAGCCTCGACTTAGGCTACACCTTC.

The chain uses TRBV2 and TRBJ1-5; tentative D call: TRBD1 (6 bases). The germline CDR1 and CDR2 sequences are SNHLY and FYNNEI. With 7 bases removed from V and 7 bases from J, the gap between germline ends came to 17 bases. CDR3 length: 14 residues. Written as DNA, the CDR3 is TGTGCCAGCACTTTACGCAGGGGAGACCAGCCCCAGCATTTT. Its translation: CASTLRRGDQPQHF.

This clonotype was seen repeatedly, ten times or more. The rearrangement joins TRBV29-1 to TRBJ1-2; TRBD1 agrees at 9 bases. With V trimmed by 3 bases and J by 3 bases, 8 bases remained unmatched. The V gene's germline CDR1 is SQVTM and CDR2 ANQGSEA. The length of the CDR3 is 15 residues. The CDR3, as DNA: TGCAGCGTTGAGGGGACAGGGAAGACGGACTATGGCTACACCTTC. Amino acids: CSVEGTGKTDYGYTF.

The chain has TRBV12-3 or TRBV12-4 and TRBJ1-3; D is unresolved. V shed 7 bases and J shed 0 bases, with 10 bases lying between them. There are 14 residues in the CDR3. CDR3 sequence (DNA): TGTGCCAGCACCTCCCGGGGCTCTGGAAACACCATATATTTT. Its translation is CASTSRGSGNTIYF.

This clonotype was recorded many times. The chain combines TRBV5-1 with TRBJ2-1; 9 nucleotides match TRBD1. The junction had 5 bases not matched to a gene; V was cut back by 2 bases and J by 5 bases. Germline CDR1 reads SGHRS; CDR2 reads YFSETQ. The CDR3 spans 15 residues. This CDR3 is CASSLGDRDNNEQFF. The CDR3 nucleotides are TGCGCCAGCAGCTTAGGGGACAGGGACAACAATGAGCAGTTCTTC. Combining the CDR3 with reference TRBV5-1 and TRBJ2-1 gives the whole variable domain KAGVTQTPRYLIKTRGQQVTLSCSPISGHRSVSWYQQTPGQGLQFLFEYFSETQRNKGNFPGRFSGRQFSNSRSEMNVSTLELGDSALYLCASSLGDRDNNEQFFGPGTRLTVL.

The chain couples TRBV20-1 to TRBJ1-1, with D unresolved. V was pared by 6 bases and J by 4 bases, with 15 bases between. CDR3 size: 13 residues. Germline CDR1 reads DFQATT; CDR2 reads SNEGSKA (reference sequence). CDR3 sequence reads: CSAKKDGITEAFF. CDR3 in DNA: TGCAGTGCAAAAAAGGACGGAATCACTGAAGCTTTCTTT.

There are many counts of this clonotype. The V gene is TRBV11-2, the J gene TRBJ2-1, with 11 bases matching TRBD2. The junction had 8 bases not matched to a gene; V was cut back by 2 bases and J by 2 bases. CDR1 and CDR2 from the germline V gene are SGHAT and FQNNGV. There are 18 residues in the CDR3. CDR3 nucleotides: TGTGCCAGCAGCTTATGGCCCACTAGCGGGAGAACCTACAATGAGCAGTTCTTC. As protein: CASSLWPTSGRTYNEQFF. Full variable domain (rest looked up from reference TRBV11-2 and TRBJ2-1): EAGVAQSPRYKIIEKRQSVAFWCNPISGHATLYWYQQILGQGPKLLIQFQNNGVVDDSQLPKDRFSAERLKGVDSTLKIQPAKLEDSAVYLCASSLWPTSGRTYNEQFFGPGTRLTVL.

This chain links TRBV12-3 or TRBV12-4 with TRBJ1-2, with D maybe TRBD1 (5 bases). Deletions cut 4 bases from V and 0 bases from J, with 21 bases between. The CDR3 is made up of 18 amino acids. The CDR3 reads CASSYWGPSGVANYGYTF. In DNA, the CDR3 is TGTGCCAGCAGTTATTGGGGACCTTCGGGGGTAGCTAACTATGGCTACACCTTC.

This chain uses TRBV24-1 with TRBJ2-1; 9 bases fit TRBD2. The CDR3 contains 17 residues. The germline V gene encodes CDR1 KGHDR and CDR2 SFDVKD. V lost 2 bases to trimming and J lost 2 bases; unmatched junction nucleotides: 6. CDR3 residues: CATSDSRASGAYNEQFF. CDR3 in DNA: TGTGCCACCAGTGATTCAAGGGCTAGCGGGGCCTACAATGAGCAGTTCTTC.

This clonotype was found many times. The gene calls are TRBV20-1 and TRBJ1-4; tentative D call: TRBD1 (6 bases). V was cut by 3 bases and J by 7 bases, with 21 bases left in between. CDR1 DFQATT and CDR2 SNEGSKA come from the germline V gene (reference sequence). CDR3 size: 16 residues. The chain's CDR3 is CSASITRGQWFEKLFF. Here the CDR3 DNA reads TGCAGTGCTAGTATTACGCGCGGACAGTGGTTTGAAAAACTGTTTTTT.

This clonotype was found many times. V gene TRBV5-1 combines with J gene TRBJ2-3; D call uncertain. This CDR3 has 14 amino acids. CDR1 and CDR2 from the germline V gene are SGHRS and YFSETQ. V was pared by 2 bases and J by 0 bases, with 7 bases between. This CDR3 reads CASSLSPSTDTQYF. DNA of the CDR3: TGCGCCAGCAGCTTAAGCCCGAGCACAGATACGCAGTATTTT.

Ten or more counts support this clonotype. The genes are TRBV6-5 and TRBJ1-2; D uncertain. The CDR3 runs 16 residues. The germline CDR1 and CDR2 sequences are MNHEY and SVGAGI. V was pared by 0 bases and J by 0 bases, with 11 bases between. For the CDR3, the DNA is TGTGCCAGCAGTTACTCGTCGGGTCGAGCTAACTATGGCTACACCTTC. Protein product: CASSYSSGRANYGYTF.

This sequence joins TRBV7-2 and TRBJ1-1, with D possibly TRBD1 on 5 matching bases. This CDR3 has 13 amino acids. Trimming took off 1 base at V and 11 bases at J, with 14 bases between the two ends. CDR1 and CDR2 (germline): SGHTA, FQGNSA. CDR3: CASSLGGRGRAFF. The CDR3 DNA follows: TGTGCCAGCAGCTTAGGGGGCCGAGGGAGGGCTTTCTTT.

The J gene is TRBJ1-1, the V gene TRBV7-2; D is uncertain. Looked up from germline, CDR1 is SGHTA and CDR2 is FQGNSA. Trimming removed 5 bases from V and 7 bases from J, with 17 bases in between. The CDR3 length is 14 residues. CDR3 sequence: CASSHPLDANEAFF. DNA of the CDR3: TGTGCCAGCAGCCACCCCCTGGACGCCAATGAAGCTTTCTTT.

This clonotype was seen only a few times. The genes are TRBV27 and TRBJ2-4, with D perhaps TRBD2 (7 bases). Germline values: CDR1 MNHEY, CDR2 SMNVEV (reference sequence). CDR3 size: 14 residues. V was pared by 3 bases and J by 9 bases, with 15 bases between. CDR3 region: CASSFLGGAGIQYF. CDR3 DNA sequence: TGTGCCAGCAGTTTTCTTGGGGGGGCAGGCATTCAGTACTTC.

The chain recombines TRBV29-1 with TRBJ2-7, with a weak D call TRBD2 (6 bases). The CDR3 loop spans 13 amino acids. CDR1 and CDR2 from the germline V gene are SQVTM and ANQGSEA. V was shortened by 4 bases and J by 3 bases, with 13 bases between the two germline ends. The CDR3 loop reads CSVVIAEGYEQYV. The CDR3 nucleotides are TGCAGCGTTGTGATCGCGGAGGGCTACGAGCAGTACGTC.